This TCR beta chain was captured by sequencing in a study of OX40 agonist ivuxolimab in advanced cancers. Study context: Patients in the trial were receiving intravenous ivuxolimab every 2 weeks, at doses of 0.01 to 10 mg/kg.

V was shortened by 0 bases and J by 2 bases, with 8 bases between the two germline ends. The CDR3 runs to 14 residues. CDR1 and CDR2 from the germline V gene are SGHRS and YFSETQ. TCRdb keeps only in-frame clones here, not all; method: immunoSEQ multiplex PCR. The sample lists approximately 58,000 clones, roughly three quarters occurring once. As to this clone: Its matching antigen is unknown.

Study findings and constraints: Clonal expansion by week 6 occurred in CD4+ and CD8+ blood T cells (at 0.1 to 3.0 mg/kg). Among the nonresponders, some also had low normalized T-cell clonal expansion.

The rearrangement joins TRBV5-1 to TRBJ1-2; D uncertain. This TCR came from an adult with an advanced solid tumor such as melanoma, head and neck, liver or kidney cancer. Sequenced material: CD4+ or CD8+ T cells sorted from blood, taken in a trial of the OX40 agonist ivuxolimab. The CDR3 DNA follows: TGCGCCAGCAGCTTGGGTGCACAGAACTATGGCTACACCTTC. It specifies CASSLGAQNYGYTF.